This T cell receptor beta chain was observed in a study of T cells in localized non-small cell lung cancer. Findings and limits, study-wide: A raised T cell density in blood coincided with lengthier overall survival. Uninvolved adjacent lung had the highest recorded T cell clonality, with tumor below it.

Assay used: immunoSEQ multiplex PCR; TCRdb lists only in-frame clones, some missing. In the table there are 2,000 to 3,000 clones, around 26% of which are singletons. This clone was counted only a few times. Antigen unknown. The germline gives CDR1 MNHGY, CDR2 SAAAGT. V lost 6 bases and J 0 bases, leaving 15 bases between the germline ends. This CDR3 contains 16 residues. This sequence originates from a male donor at least 60 years old with stage I lung adenocarcinoma. Source: lung tumor tissue, taken before any cancer treatment. The chain is built from TRBV6-8 and TRBJ1-3, with no clear D. The CDR3 spells CASRPNSAHSGNTIYF. The DNA of the CDR3 is TGTGCCAGCAGGCCAAACAGCGCCCACTCTGGAAACACCATATATTTT.